This T cell receptor beta chain was documented in a study of cytomegalovirus exposure and HLA in healthy donors. Study conclusions and caveats: Trimming of TCR beta V- and J-genes showed a link, identified in a later analysis, to a missense DCLRE1C variant. Reportedly, a later analysis found an Asian-associated ancestry cluster had fewer N-insertions than the roughly 700-donor mean.

Worth noting for this clone: No antigen is known for it.

V lost 4 bases and J 2 bases, leaving 12 bases between the germline ends. The CDR3 extends over 14 amino acids. Per germline, CDR1 MDHEN and CDR2 SYDVKM. Primers for the PCR totalled 60 Vbeta and 13 Jbeta. This table comes from immunoSEQ multiplex PCR, and its TCRdb copy is limited to in-frame clones, with some not included. The sample has some 130,000 clones; approximately 61% are singletons. This rearrangement joins TRBV28 to TRBJ2-7; D ambiguous. The sequenced sample was PBMCs. This receptor was identified in a human donor in good health. The CDR3 spells CASSYDRDTYEQYF. CDR3 bases: TGTGCCAGCAGTTACGACCGAGACACCTACGAGCAGTACTTC. Looking up the rest from reference TRBV28 and TRBJ2-7 gives the full variable domain: DVKVTQSSRYLVKRTGEKVFLECVQDMDHENMFWYRQDPGLGLRLIYFSYDVKMKEKGDIPEGYSVSREKKERFSLILESASTNQTSMYLCASSYDRDTYEQYFGPGTRLTVT.